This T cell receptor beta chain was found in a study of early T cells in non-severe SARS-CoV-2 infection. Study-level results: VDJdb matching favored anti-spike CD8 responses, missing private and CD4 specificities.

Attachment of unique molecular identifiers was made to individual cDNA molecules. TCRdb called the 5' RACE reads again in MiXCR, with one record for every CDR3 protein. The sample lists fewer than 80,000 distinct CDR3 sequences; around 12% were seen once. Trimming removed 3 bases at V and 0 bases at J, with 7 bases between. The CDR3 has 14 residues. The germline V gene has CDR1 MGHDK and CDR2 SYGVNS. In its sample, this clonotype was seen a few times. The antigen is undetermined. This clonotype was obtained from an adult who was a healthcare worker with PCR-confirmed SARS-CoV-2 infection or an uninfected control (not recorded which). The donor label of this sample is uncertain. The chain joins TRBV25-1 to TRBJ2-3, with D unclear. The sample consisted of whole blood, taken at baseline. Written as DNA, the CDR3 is TGTGCCAGCAGTGAGAAGTCTAGCACAGATACGCAGTATTTT. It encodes CASSEKSSTDTQYF.